These 9 T cell receptor beta chains were sequenced from one sample in a study of Ad26.COV2.S vaccination and SARS-CoV-2 variants. TCRdb's copy holds only in-frame clones and misses some; the assay was immunoSEQ multiplex PCR. The table lists roughly 420,000 clones, approximately 90% of them singletons. Described treatment: approximately 18 received Ad26.COV2.S at low or high dose, single or two shots; 5 received placebo; per-sample allocation not given. Sampling took place 63 days after the first vaccine or placebo injection. The material sequenced was peripheral blood, taken in a trial of Ad26.COV2.S vaccine versus placebo. The receptors derive from a person between 18 and 59 years old who received the Ad26.COV2.S COVID-19 vaccine or a placebo.

This clone was observed a few times. The chain couples TRBV3-1 (or the pseudogene TRBV3-2) to TRBJ2-3, with TRBD2 matching over 8 bases. Germline CDR1 and CDR2: LGHDT and YNNKEL (reference sequence). Unmatched junction bases numbered 2, after V lost 0 bases and J lost 0 bases. The CDR3 spans 16 residues. The CDR3: CASSQDPGGSTDTQYF. The CDR3, as DNA: TGTGCCAGCAGCCAAGACCCGGGGGGGAGCACAGATACGCAGTATTTT.

The chain uses TRBV14 and TRBJ1-4; no clear D. The CDR3 is made up of 15 amino acids. CDR1 and CDR2 from the germline V gene are SGHDN and FVKESK. Trimming cost V 0 bases and J 1 base, with 6 bases left between them. CDR3 amino acids: CASSQELGTNEKLFF. CDR3 sequence (DNA): TGTGCCAGCAGCCAAGAACTGGGAACTAATGAAAAACTGTTTTTT.

The rearrangement uses TRBV27 and TRBJ1-2; D unresolved. The V end was cut by 0 bases, the J end by 8 bases, with 13 bases between. The length of the CDR3 is 14 residues. CDR1 and CDR2 (germline): MNHEY, SMNVEV (reference sequence). DNA of the CDR3: TGTGCCAGCAGTTTATCGTTCCAGGCTCGCGGCTACACCTTC. It encodes CASSLSFQARGYTF.

The chain is built from TRBV19 and TRBJ2-1; 10 bases align to TRBD2. This CDR3 comprises 16 residues. Per germline, CDR1 LNHDA and CDR2 SQIVND (reference sequence). V shed 6 bases and J 7 bases; nucleotides not matched to a gene: 12. In nucleotides, the CDR3 is TGTGCCAGTAGCAGCGGACTAGCGGCGAACCGGAATGAGCAGTTCTTC. It encodes CASSSGLAANRNEQFF.

The rearrangement links TRBV6-6 to TRBJ2-1; 15 positions match TRBD2. The CDR3 totals 17 residues. Germline V lookup: CDR1 MNHNY, CDR2 SVGAGI (reference sequence). The V gene end was trimmed by 5 bases and the J gene end by 8 bases; junction bases not matched to a gene: 10. CDR3 nucleotide sequence: TGTGCCAGCAGTCCTTGGACTAGCGGGGGGGCCGGTGATGAGCAGTTCTTC. This sequence encodes CASSPWTSGGAGDEQFF.

The CDR3 spells CASSSRTAGNTIYF. As DNA, the CDR3 is TGTGCCAGCAGCTCCAGGACTGCTGGAAACACCATATATTTT. The chain has TRBV11-3 and TRBJ1-3; no definite D call. V was clipped by 4 bases and J by 2 bases, with 9 bases between them. The germline gives CDR1 SGHNT, CDR2 YENEEA. The CDR3 runs to 14 residues.

The chain joins TRBV28 to TRBJ2-3; D is ambiguous. Between the trimmed V and J ends, which lost 8 bases and 2 bases, there was a span of 14 bases. CDR1 and CDR2 (germline): MDHEN, SYDVKM. The CDR3 has 14 amino acids. The DNA for the CDR3 is TGTGCCAGCGGCCACTCAGCCCCCACAGATACGCAGTATTTT. It is translated as CASGHSAPTDTQYF.

The chain joins TRBV7-8 to TRBJ2-1; D unclear. V was clipped by 1 base and J by 7 bases, with 14 bases between them. The CDR3 is made up of 15 amino acids. Germline CDR1 and CDR2: SGHVS and FQNEAQ. Here the CDR3 reads CASSLGGVAKNEQFF. The CDR3 nucleotides read TGTGCCAGCAGCTTAGGTGGGGTCGCGAAAAATGAGCAGTTCTTC. Looking up the rest from reference TRBV7-8 and TRBJ2-1 gives the full variable domain: GAGVSQSPRYKVAKRGQDVALRCDPISGHVSLFWYQQALGQGPEFLTYFQNEAQLDKSGLPSDRFFAERPEGSVSTLKIQRTQQEDSAVYLCASSLGGVAKNEQFFGPGTRLTVL.

The chain couples TRBV12-3 or TRBV12-4 to TRBJ1-1; no definite D call. V was trimmed by 6 bases and J by 4 bases, leaving 9 bases between them. The CDR3 extends over 12 amino acids. The chain's CDR3 is CASRTPGTEAFF. The CDR3 coding sequence is TGTGCCAGCAGAACCCCAGGCACTGAAGCTTTCTTT.